The clone carrying this T cell receptor beta chain was observed a few times. The identical CDR3 is also encoded by other nucleotide sequences in the sample. Germline V gene lookup returns CDR1 SEHNR and CDR2 FQNEAQ (reference sequence). The CDR3 has 15 residues. J gave up 6 bases and V 9 bases, and 15 bases lay outside the gene matches. These data belong to a study of sequential checkpoint blockade in melanoma. Indicated treatment: randomized to nivolumab then ipilimumab (arm A) or the reverse (arm B). The method was immunoSEQ multiplex PCR; TCRdb's version includes in-frame clones alone and lacks a portion of them. The table has about 29,000 clones, 77% seen once.

The sequencing used CD8+ T cells sorted from blood (inferred from file names), collected from a patient given nivolumab and ipilimumab in sequence. The chain joins TRBV7-9 to TRBJ1-2, with TRBD1 matching 8 bases. This TCR derives from a human donor with melanoma. CDR3 nucleotide sequence: TGTGCCAGTAGCGTTACGGGACAGGTTCATCATGGCTACACCTTC. It codes for CASSVTGQVHHGYTF.